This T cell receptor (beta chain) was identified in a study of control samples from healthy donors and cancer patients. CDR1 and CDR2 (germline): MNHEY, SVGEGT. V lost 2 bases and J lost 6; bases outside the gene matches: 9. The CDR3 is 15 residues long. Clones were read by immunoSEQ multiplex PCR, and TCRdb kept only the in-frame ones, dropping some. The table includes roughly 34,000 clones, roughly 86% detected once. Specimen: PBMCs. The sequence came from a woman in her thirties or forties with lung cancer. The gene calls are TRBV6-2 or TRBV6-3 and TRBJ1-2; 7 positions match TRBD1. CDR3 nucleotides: TGTGCCAGCAGTTACGGGACAGCCTCCGGGAATGGCTACACCTTC. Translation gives CASSYGTASGNGYTF.